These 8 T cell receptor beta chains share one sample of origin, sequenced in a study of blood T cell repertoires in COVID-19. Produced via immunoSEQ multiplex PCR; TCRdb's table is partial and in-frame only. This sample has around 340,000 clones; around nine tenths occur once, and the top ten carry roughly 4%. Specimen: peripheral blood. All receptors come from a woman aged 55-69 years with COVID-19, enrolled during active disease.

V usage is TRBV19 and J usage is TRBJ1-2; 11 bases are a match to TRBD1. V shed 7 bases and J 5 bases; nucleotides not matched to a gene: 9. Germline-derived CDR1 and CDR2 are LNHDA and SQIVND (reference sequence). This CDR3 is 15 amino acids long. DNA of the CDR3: TGTGCCAGTATGGACAGGGGGCACGCCCCTTATGGCTACACCTTC. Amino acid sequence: CASMDRGHAPYGYTF.

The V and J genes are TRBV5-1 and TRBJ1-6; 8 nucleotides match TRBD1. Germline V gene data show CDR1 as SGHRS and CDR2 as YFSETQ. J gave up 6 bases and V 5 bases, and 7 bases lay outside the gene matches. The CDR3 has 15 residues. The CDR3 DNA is TGCGCCAGCAGGGAGACAGGGGTCCCTAATTCACCCCTCCACTTT. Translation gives CASRETGVPNSPLHF.

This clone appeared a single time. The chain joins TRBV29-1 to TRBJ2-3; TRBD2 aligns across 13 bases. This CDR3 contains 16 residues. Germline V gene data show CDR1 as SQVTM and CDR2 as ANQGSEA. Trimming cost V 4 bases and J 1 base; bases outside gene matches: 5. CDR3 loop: CSVAGTSGVGTDTQYF. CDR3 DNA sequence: TGCAGCGTTGCCGGGACTAGCGGGGTAGGCACAGATACGCAGTATTTT.

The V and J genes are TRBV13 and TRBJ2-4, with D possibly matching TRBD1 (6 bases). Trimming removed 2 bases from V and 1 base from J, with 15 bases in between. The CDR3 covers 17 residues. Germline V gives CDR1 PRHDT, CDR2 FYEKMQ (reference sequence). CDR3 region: CASSLTRQTGAKNIQYF. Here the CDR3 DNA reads TGTGCCAGCAGCTTAACTAGACAAACAGGGGCCAAAAACATTCAGTACTTC.

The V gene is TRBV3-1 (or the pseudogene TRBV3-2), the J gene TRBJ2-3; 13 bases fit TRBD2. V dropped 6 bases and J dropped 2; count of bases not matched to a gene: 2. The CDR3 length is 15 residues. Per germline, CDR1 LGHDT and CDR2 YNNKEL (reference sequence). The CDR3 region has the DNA TGTGCCAGCAGGGGACTAGCGGGGATCACAGATACGCAGTATTTT. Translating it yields CASRGLAGITDTQYF.

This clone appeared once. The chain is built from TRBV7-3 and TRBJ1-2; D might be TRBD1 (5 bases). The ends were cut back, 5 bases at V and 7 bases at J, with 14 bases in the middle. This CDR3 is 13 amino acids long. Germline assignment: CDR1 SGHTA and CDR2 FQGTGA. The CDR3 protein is CASSQRRGLGYTF. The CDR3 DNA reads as TGTGCCAGCAGCCAGAGGAGGGGCCTTGGCTACACCTTC.

CDR3 sequence: CASSRYRGSGLSSYEQYF. DNA of the CDR3: TGTGCCAGCAGTCGCTATCGAGGCTCAGGACTTAGCTCCTACGAGCAGTACTTC. The V gene is TRBV6-6, the J gene TRBJ2-7; maybe TRBD2 (5 bases). CDR1 is MNHNY and CDR2 is SVGAGI in the germline V gene (reference sequence). The CDR3 length is 18 residues. With 5 bases removed from V and 0 bases from J, the gap between germline ends came to 23 bases.

CDR3 coding DNA: TGTGCCAGTAGTAGGACTAGCGGGGTCCAAGAGACCCAGTACTTC. The encoded protein is CASSRTSGVQETQYF. The gene calls are TRBV19 and TRBJ2-5; the match to TRBD2 covers 12 bases. Germline trimming cut 4 bases from V and 1 base from J; bases unmatched to any gene: 1. The CDR3 runs to 15 residues. Per germline, CDR1 LNHDA and CDR2 SQIVND (reference sequence).